A selection of T cell receptor beta chains follows, all from one sample in a study of T cell responses to AZD1222 COVID-19 vaccine. TCRdb's table, derived via immunoSEQ multiplex PCR, lists solely in-frame clones and lacks some. The sample yields nearly 110,000 clones, around 91% seen once. The sample was peripheral blood, taken on day 0 of AZD1222 vaccination. The receptors originated from an adult in good health. The CDR3 runs from the conserved cysteine through the conserved F or W.

TRBV11-2 CASSLAGGWAQHF
TRBV5-1 CASSLFSNRATEAFF
TRBV27 CASSPMGPPYEQYF
TRBV25-1 CASSESRGTGMIF
TRBV13 CASSSGTGAGANVLTF
TRBV6-5 CASSYSTFGTVNEQYF
TRBV27 CASTPAGGHQPQHF
TRBV2 CASSEGLARYNEQFF
TRBV14 CASSDSYEQYF
TRBV19 CASSIGGTTGELFF
TRBV19 CASTGRPGFFNEQFF
TRBV4-1 CASSPIYGFAEDEKLFF
TRBV19 CASSISSAGGNNEQFF
TRBV7-9 CASSFFQGYEQYF
TRBV13 CASRNKGQAREKLFF
TRBV2 CASGGARYEQYF
TRBV18 CASSPYGDAEAFF
TRBV9 CASSVAWETGNTIYF
TRBV5-1 CASSPSHALDNSPLHF
TRBV30 CAWTRDRVLNEQFF
TRBV28 CASSSWDTGGGNQPQHF
TRBV7-2 CASEWGNIQYF
TRBV3-1/TRBV3-2 CASSQGGSGANVLTF
TRBV10-3 CAIRLAGGTDTQYF
TRBV29-1 CSVDRGNTGELFF
TRBV12-5 CASGLVGGTEAFF
TRBV6-2/TRBV6-3 CASSYGQSPYGYTF
TRBV5-3 CARSPVGSGANVLTF
TRBV6-5 CASRRGGYYTF
TRBV7-2 CASSLQLAGGLFYEQYF
TRBV18 CASSPRIGNDVNTEAFF
TRBV11-2 CASRASTGKRAYEQYF
TRBV6-5 CASSYSTGVLGEKLFF
TRBV20-1 CSASGGSEQYF
TRBV11-2 CASSLDPQVHEQFF
TRBV5-6 CASSLPAGAEQYF
TRBV10-3 CAISESPGGGNYGYTF
TRBV30 CAWSAGAASNQPQHF
TRBV18 CASSPPTGGNTEAFF
TRBV3-1/TRBV3-2 CASSHRENTEAFF